The clone carrying this T cell receptor beta chain was detected only a few times. Its target is unknown. This entry is derived from a study of blood T cells in healthy people across ages. Study-wide results and caveats: It was the long-lived donors that had more naive CD4+ cells and higher diversity than aged donors.

With a J-beta primer mix and a sample-barcoded 5' primer, a second PCR ran 7 to 11 cycles. TCRdb reanalysed the 5' RACE reads using MiXCR and keeps one entry per CDR3 protein. This repertoire shows hundreds of thousands of distinct CDR3 sequences, roughly 43% found once; its top ten account for 25% to 35%. V gave up 0 bases and J gave up 5 bases, with 9 bases separating them. CDR1 LGHNA and CDR2 YSLEER come from the germline V gene. The CDR3 is 14 residues long. V usage is TRBV4-3 and J usage is TRBJ2-3, with D unclear. The sample consisted of blood. The receptor comes from a man aged 80 or over in good health. The CDR3 coding sequence is TGCGCCAGCAGCCAAGATAGAAGGGAAGATACGCAGTATTTT. Translation: CASSQDRREDTQYF.